This T cell receptor (beta chain) was observed in a study of blood T cell repertoires in COVID-19. Turning to the study itself: From T cells, B-cell-depleted T cells, or PBMCs came the material, which was cDNA or gDNA.

Patients of the Seattle cohort, enrolled during active infection, were followed longitudinally. Trimming shortened V by 7 bases and J by 3 bases, and 9 bases separated the two germline ends. This CDR3 is built from 13 residues. Authors' analysis steps: Counts of nucleated cells, estimated from reference gene primer amplification, were obtained. Measured with immunoSEQ multiplex PCR; TCRdb has only the in-frame clones, and not every one. The V and J calls and the clone size are those of that table, but D and trimming were determined from the DNA. The top ten hold about 8% of the sample, which has under 200,000 clones, about 80% seen once.

The sample was peripheral blood. The rearrangement links TRBV12-3 or TRBV12-4 to TRBJ2-2; no clear D. The clonotype comes from a woman in her fifties or sixties with COVID-19, enrolled during active disease. Written as DNA, the CDR3 is TGTGCCAGCACTATAACGTACACCGGGGAGCTGTTTTTT. Its translation: CASTITYTGELFF.